Below are 10 T cell receptor beta chains sequenced from a single sample in a study of beta chain features in type 1 diabetes. Isolated RNA was reverse transcribed in full, so expressed TCRB transcripts were sequenced. Profiled with immunoSEQ multiplex PCR; TCRdb holds only in-frame clones, not every one. The sample holds 40,000 to 55,000 clones; roughly 45% are singletons and the top ten take around 0.13%. Study-level points and caveats: There was a moderate but significant shortening of TCRB CDR3s in all four CD4+ subsets of Type 1 diabetes patients.

These receptors' targets are unknown. Sequenced: stem cell memory CD4+ T cells from blood. These receptors originate from a man aged 30-40 years with type 1 diabetes.

The gene calls are TRBV2 and TRBJ1-2; no firm D call. CDR3 length: 15 residues. V was trimmed by 6 bases and J by 4 bases, leaving 18 bases between them. The germline V gene has CDR1 SNHLY and CDR2 FYNNEI. DNA of the CDR3: TGTGCCAGCAGCACAACAGCAGAGAGCCCCTATGGCTACACCTTC. Residues: CASSTTAESPYGYTF.

V is TRBV2 and J is TRBJ2-7; TRBD2 matches at 13 bases. Germline CDR1 is SNHLY and CDR2 is FYNNEI. The CDR3 extends over 17 amino acids. Trimming at V came to 7 bases and at J to 0 bases, leaving 9 bases not matched to a gene. The CDR3 reads CASIGTSGTRSSYEQYF. The CDR3 DNA follows: TGTGCCAGCATCGGGACTAGCGGGACGAGGAGCTCCTACGAGCAGTACTTC.

This clone was counted only a few times. The gene calls are TRBV7-9 and TRBJ2-5, with 8 bases fitting TRBD2. After removal of 5 bases from V and 12 bases from J, the junction contained 5 bases not matched to a gene. The germline CDR1 and CDR2 sequences are SEHNR and FQNEAQ (reference sequence). There are 11 residues in the CDR3. The CDR3 spells CASSRGTRKYF. CDR3 coding DNA: TGTGCCAGCAGCCGAGGGACTAGAAAGTACTTC.

The V and J genes are TRBV2 and TRBJ2-5; TRBD2 agrees at 8 bases. Germline CDR1 and CDR2: SNHLY and FYNNEI. This CDR3 spans 13 amino acids. The V and J ends lost 7 bases and 7 bases, in that order; junction bases with no gene match: 8. CDR3 DNA: TGTGCCAGCAAACCTAGCGGGTACGGGACCCAGTACTTC. It codes for CASKPSGYGTQYF.

V and J are TRBV2 and TRBJ2-7; D is undetermined. The V and J ends lost 1 base and 0 bases respectively, with 7 bases between them. Per germline, CDR1 SNHLY and CDR2 FYNNEI. This CDR3 is built from 14 residues. CDR3: CASSEGAFSYEQYF. DNA of the CDR3: TGTGCCAGCAGTGAAGGGGCCTTCTCCTACGAGCAGTACTTC.

This clone has just a few counts. CDR3 sequence (DNA): TGTGCCAGCAGCAGGACAGGGTGGACCGGGGAGCTGTTTTTT. It is translated as CASSRTGWTGELFF. The rearrangement uses TRBV11-1 and TRBJ2-2; TRBD1 matches at 8 bases. With 5 bases clipped from V and 5 bases from J, the junction kept 4 bases outside the gene matches. The length of the CDR3 is 14 residues. Germline V lookup: CDR1 SGHAT, CDR2 FQDESV (reference sequence).

The rearrangement joins TRBV5-1 to TRBJ2-7; perhaps TRBD1 as D (5 bases). V gave up 4 bases and J gave up 4 bases, with 12 bases separating them. CDR1 and CDR2 (germline): SGHRS, YFSETQ. The CDR3 runs to 13 residues. CDR3 in DNA: TGCGCCAGCAGCCCTCAAGCAGGGTACGAGCAGTACTTC. It is translated as CASSPQAGYEQYF.

This clone has a handful of counts. The gene calls are TRBV7-3 and TRBJ1-1; TRBD1 agrees at 8 bases. CDR3 length: 13 amino acids. Unmatched junction bases numbered 3, after V lost 5 bases and J lost 4 bases. The germline CDR1 and CDR2 sequences are SGHTA and FQGTGA. In DNA form, the CDR3 reads TGTGCCAGCAGCCAAACAGGGGGCACTGAAGCTTTCTTT. Protein: CASSQTGGTEAFF. Together with reference TRBV7-3 and TRBJ1-1, the CDR3 gives the full variable domain: GAGVSQTPSNKVTEKGKYVELRCDPISGHTALYWYRQSLGQGPEFLIYFQGTGAADDSGLPNDRFFAVRPEGSVSTLKIQRTERGDSAVYLCASSQTGGTEAFFGQGTRLTVV.

The chain couples TRBV5-1 to TRBJ2-2, with unresolved D. V lost 2 bases and J 7 bases, leaving 12 bases between the germline ends. The CDR3 is 14 residues long. In germline, CDR1 is SGHRS, CDR2 YFSETQ. CDR3 region: CASSLRPGGGELFF. The DNA of the CDR3 is TGCGCCAGCAGCTTACGACCCGGCGGCGGGGAGCTGTTTTTT.

V is TRBV5-1 and J is TRBJ2-7; TRBD1 aligns across 9 bases. This CDR3 spans 14 amino acids. Germline CDR1 is SGHRS and CDR2 is YFSETQ. The V segment lost 1 base and the J segment 5 bases; nucleotides outside the gene matches: 4. The CDR3 reads CASSLSQGANEQYF. CDR3 coding DNA: TGCGCCAGCAGCTTGTCACAGGGGGCTAACGAGCAGTACTTC.